This T cell receptor beta chain comes out of a study of blood T cell repertoires in COVID-19. As for the study in general: T cells, B-cell-depleted T cells, or PBMCs provided the cDNA or gDNA that served as material.

Sequencing was performed with immunoSEQ multiplex PCR; in TCRdb, only in-frame clones are kept and a portion is missing. Of 40,000 to 65,000 clones listed, more than 60% are singletons. This clone showed up just a few times. The ends were cut back, 0 bases at V and 2 bases at J, with 12 bases in the middle. The CDR3 sequence is 15 residues long. From germline, CDR1 is SGHRS and CDR2 YFSETQ. The sequencing input was peripheral blood. The chain employs TRBV5-1 and TRBJ2-7; D perhaps matches TRBD2 (6 bases). The sequence came from a human donor with active or convalescent COVID-19. The donor label of this sample is uncertain. DNA of the CDR3: TGCGCCAGCAGCTTGGGCGGGACGGGTACCTACGAGCAGTACTTC. This translates into CASSLGGTGTYEQYF.